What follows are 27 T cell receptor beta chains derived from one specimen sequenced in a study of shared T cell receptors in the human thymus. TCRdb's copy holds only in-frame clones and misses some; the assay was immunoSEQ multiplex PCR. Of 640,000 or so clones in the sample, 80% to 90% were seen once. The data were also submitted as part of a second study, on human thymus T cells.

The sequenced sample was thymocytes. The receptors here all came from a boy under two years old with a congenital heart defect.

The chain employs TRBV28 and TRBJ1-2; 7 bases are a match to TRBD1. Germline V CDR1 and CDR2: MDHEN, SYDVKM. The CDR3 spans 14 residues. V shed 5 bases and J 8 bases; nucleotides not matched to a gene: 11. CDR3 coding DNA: TGTGCCAGCAGTCTCGGACAGGCTAGGGGCGGCTACACCTTC. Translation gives CASSLGQARGGYTF.

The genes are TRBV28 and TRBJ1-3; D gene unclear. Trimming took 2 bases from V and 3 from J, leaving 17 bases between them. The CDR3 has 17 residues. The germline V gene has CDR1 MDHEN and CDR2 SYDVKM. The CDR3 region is CASSLPYWTGYGNTIYF. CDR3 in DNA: TGTGCCAGCAGTTTACCCTACTGGACTGGATATGGAAACACCATATATTTT. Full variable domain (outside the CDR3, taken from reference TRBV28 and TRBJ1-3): DVKVTQSSRYLVKRTGEKVFLECVQDMDHENMFWYRQDPGLGLRLIYFSYDVKMKEKGDIPEGYSVSREKKERFSLILESASTNQTSMYLCASSLPYWTGYGNTIYFGEGSWLTVV.

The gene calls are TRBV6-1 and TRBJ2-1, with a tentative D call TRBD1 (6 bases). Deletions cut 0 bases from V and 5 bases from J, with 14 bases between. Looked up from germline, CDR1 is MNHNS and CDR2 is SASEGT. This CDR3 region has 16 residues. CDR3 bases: TGTGCCAGCAGTGAAGCCGGGACAAAAGGAGACAATGAGCAGTTCTTC. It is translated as CASSEAGTKGDNEQFF.

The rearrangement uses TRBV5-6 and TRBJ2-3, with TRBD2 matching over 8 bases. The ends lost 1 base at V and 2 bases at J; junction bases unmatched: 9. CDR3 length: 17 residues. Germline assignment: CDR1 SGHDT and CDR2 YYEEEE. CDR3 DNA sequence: TGTGCCAGCAGCTTGATCTGCGGGGGGAGAGCCACAGATACGCAGTATTTT. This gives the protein CASSLICGGRATDTQYF.

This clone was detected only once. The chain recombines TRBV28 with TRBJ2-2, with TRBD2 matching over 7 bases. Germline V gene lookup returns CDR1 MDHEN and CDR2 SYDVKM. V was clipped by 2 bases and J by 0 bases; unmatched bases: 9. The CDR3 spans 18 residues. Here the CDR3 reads CASSLPGLAVTNTGELFF. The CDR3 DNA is TGTGCCAGCAGTTTACCGGGGCTAGCGGTGACGAACACCGGGGAGCTGTTTTTT.

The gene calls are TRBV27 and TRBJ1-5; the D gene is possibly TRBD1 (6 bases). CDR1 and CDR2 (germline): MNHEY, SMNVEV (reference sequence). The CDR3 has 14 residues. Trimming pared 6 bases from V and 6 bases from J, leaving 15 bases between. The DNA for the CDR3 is TGTGCCAGCAGAATTAGGAGGGGGGGTCAGCCCCAGCATTTT. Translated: CASRIRRGGQPQHF.

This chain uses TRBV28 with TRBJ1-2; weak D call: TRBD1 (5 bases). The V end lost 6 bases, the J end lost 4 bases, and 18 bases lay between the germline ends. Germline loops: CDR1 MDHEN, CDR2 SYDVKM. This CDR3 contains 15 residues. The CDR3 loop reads CASSPGGTLFYGYTF. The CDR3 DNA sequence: TGTGCCAGCAGCCCGGGGGGGACGTTATTCTATGGCTACACCTTC.

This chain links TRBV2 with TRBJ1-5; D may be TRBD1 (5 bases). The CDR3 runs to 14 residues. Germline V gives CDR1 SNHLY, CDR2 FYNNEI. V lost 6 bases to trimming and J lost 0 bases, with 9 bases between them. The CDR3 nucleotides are TGTGCCAGCAGGACGGGGGGTAGCAATCAGCCCCAGCATTTT. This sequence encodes CASRTGGSNQPQHF.

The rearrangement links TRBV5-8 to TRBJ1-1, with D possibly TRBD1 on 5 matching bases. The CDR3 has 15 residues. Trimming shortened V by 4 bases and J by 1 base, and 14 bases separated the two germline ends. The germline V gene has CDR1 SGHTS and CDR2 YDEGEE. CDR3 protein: CASSPNPGQNTEAFF. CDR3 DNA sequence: TGTGCCAGCAGCCCCAATCCAGGGCAGAACACTGAAGCTTTCTTT. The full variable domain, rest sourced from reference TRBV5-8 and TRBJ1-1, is EAGVTQSPTHLIKTRGQQATLRCSPISGHTSVYWYQQALGLGLQFLLWYDEGEERNRGNFPPRFSGRQFPNYSSELNVNALELEDSALYLCASSPNPGQNTEAFFGQGTRLTVV.

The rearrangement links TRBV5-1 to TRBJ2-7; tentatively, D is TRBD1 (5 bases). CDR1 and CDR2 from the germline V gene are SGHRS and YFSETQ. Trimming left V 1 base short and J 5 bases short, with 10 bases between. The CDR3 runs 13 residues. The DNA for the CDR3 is TGCGCCAGCAGCTTGAAGGGCAGGGACGAGCAGTACTTC. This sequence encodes CASSLKGRDEQYF.

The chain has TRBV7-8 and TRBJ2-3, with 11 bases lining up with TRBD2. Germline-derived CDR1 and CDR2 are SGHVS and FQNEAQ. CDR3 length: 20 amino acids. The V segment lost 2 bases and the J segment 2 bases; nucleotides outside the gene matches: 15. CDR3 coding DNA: TGTGCCAGCAGCTTACCCACTAGCGGGGGAAAACCCGAAATCACAGATACGCAGTATTTT. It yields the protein CASSLPTSGGKPEITDTQYF.

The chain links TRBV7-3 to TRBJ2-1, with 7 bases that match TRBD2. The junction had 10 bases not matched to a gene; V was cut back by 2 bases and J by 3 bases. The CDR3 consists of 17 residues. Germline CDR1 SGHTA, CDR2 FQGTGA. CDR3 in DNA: TGTGCCAGCAGCTTAGGGGCTTGGGCGGGGGACTACAATGAGCAGTTCTTC. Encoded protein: CASSLGAWAGDYNEQFF.

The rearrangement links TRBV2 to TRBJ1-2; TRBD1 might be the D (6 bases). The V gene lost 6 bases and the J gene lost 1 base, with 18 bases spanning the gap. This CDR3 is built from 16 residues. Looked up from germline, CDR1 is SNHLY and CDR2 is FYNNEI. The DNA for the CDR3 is TGTGCCAGCAGCACTACCACAGGGCCTGGTAACTATGGCTACACCTTC. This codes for CASSTTTGPGNYGYTF.

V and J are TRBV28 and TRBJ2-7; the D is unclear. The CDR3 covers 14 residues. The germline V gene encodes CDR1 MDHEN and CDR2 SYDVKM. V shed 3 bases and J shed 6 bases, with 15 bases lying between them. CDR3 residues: CASSLFRKKLEQYF. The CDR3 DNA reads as TGTGCCAGCAGTTTGTTTAGAAAAAAGCTCGAGCAGTACTTC.

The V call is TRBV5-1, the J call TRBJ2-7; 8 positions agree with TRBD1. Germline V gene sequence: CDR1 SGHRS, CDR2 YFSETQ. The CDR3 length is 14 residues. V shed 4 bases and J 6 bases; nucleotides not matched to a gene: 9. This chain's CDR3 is CASSSRDRPGEQYF. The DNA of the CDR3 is TGCGCCAGCAGCAGCCGGGACAGGCCGGGCGAGCAGTACTTC.

The CDR3 coding sequence is TGTGCCAGCAGTTTTCCCATGAACACCGGGGAGCTGTTTTTT. This sequence encodes CASSFPMNTGELFF. V is TRBV28 and J is TRBJ2-2; unclear D gene. Trimming removed 3 bases from V and 1 base from J, with 6 bases in between. Germline CDR1 and CDR2: MDHEN and SYDVKM. This CDR3 is built from 14 residues.

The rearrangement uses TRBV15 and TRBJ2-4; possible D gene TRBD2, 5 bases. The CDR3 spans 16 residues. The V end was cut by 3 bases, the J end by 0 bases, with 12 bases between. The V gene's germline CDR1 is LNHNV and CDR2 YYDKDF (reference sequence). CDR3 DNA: TGTGCCACCAGCAGGGGGAGTGGGGTAGCCAAAAACATTCAGTACTTC. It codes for CATSRGSGVAKNIQYF.

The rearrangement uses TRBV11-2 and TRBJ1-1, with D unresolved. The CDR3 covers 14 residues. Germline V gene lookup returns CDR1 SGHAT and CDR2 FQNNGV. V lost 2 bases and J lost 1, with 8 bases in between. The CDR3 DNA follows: TGTGCCAGCAGCTTAAGTGTTAGGAACACTGAAGCTTTCTTT. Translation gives CASSLSVRNTEAFF.

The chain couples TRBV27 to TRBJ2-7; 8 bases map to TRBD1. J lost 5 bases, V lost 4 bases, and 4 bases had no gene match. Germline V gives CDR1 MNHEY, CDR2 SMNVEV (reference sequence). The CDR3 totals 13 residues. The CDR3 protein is CASSSQGADEQYF. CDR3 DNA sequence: TGTGCCAGCAGTTCCCAGGGGGCCGACGAGCAGTACTTC.

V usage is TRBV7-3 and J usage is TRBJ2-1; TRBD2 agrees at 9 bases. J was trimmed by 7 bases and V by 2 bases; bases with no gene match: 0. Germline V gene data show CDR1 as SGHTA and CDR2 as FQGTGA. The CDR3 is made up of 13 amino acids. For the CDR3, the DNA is TGTGCCAGCAGCTTACTAGCGGGGAATGAGCAGTTCTTC. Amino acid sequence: CASSLLAGNEQFF.

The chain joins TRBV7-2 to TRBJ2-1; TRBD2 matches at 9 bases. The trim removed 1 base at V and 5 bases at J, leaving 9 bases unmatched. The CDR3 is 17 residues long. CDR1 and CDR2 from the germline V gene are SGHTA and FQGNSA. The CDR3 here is CASSLVFAGGFDNEQFF. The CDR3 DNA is TGTGCCAGCAGCTTAGTCTTTGCGGGAGGGTTCGACAATGAGCAGTTCTTC.

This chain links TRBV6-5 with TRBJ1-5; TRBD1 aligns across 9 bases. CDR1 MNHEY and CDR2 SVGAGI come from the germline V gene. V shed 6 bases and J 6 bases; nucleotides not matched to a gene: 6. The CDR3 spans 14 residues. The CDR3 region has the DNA TGTGCCAGCAGACCGGGACAGGGAGTTCAGCCCCAGCATTTT. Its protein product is CASRPGQGVQPQHF.

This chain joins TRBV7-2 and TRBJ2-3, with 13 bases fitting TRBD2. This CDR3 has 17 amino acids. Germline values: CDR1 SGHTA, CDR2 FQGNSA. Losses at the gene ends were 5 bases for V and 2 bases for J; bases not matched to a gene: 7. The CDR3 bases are TGTGCCAGCAGCCAAGTTGGGACTAGCGGGACCACAGATACGCAGTATTTT. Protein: CASSQVGTSGTTDTQYF.

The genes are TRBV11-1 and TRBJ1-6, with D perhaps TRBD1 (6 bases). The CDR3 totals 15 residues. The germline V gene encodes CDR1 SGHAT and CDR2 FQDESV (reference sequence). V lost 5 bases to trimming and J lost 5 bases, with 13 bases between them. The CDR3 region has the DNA TGTGCCAGCAGCCGAGTGCGACAGGATAATTCACCCCTCCACTTT. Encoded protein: CASSRVRQDNSPLHF.

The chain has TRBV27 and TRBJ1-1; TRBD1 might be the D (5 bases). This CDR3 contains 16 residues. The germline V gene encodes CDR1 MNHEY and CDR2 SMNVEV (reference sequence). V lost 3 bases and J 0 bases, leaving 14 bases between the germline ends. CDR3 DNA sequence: TGTGCCAGCAGTTTTGGGGGGGGACGGATGAACACTGAAGCTTTCTTT. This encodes CASSFGGGRMNTEAFF.

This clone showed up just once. Here the CDR3 reads CASSEGTGNRGSNEQFF. DNA of the CDR3: TGTGCCAGCAGTGAAGGGACAGGGAATCGAGGATCCAATGAGCAGTTCTTC. The chain recombines TRBV6-1 with TRBJ2-1; 8 nucleotides match TRBD1. The trim removed 1 base at V and 6 bases at J, leaving 11 bases unmatched. The germline gives CDR1 MNHNS, CDR2 SASEGT. This CDR3 has 17 residues.

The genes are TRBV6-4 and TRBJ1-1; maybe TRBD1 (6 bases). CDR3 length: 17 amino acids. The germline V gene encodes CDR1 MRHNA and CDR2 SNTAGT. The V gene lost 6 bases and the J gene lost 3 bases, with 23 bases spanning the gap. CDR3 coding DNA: TGTGCCAGCAGGACCACAAACCAACAGGGTGGGTACACTGAAGCTTTCTTT. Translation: CASRTTNQQGGYTEAFF.